The subject of this entry is one T cell receptor beta chain. Its antigen is not known. This entry is derived from a study of Graves' ophthalmopathy and Graves' hyperthyroidism. Overall study findings and caveats: Blood was where most expanded thyroid clonotypes above 0.001 frequency also turned up. With a specificity of around 72% and a sensitivity of around 70%, the model predicted ophthalmopathy progression. Built on 13 signatures, a model told ophthalmopathy apart from stable hyperthyroidism with almost 90% sensitivity and around 80% specificity.

RNA transcripts served as template for amplifying TCR beta CDR3 sequences. First-round RT-PCR with HTBI primers preceded a second-round multiplex PCR. TCRdb processed the multiplex PCR reads anew with MiXCR; each CDR3 protein has one entry. Of some 750,000 distinct CDR3 sequences listed, 40% are singletons. Clinical symptoms, serum thyroxine, TRAb, thyroid ultrasound and orbital computed tomography determined diagnosis. Germline-derived CDR1 and CDR2 are LGHNA and YSLEER. The CDR3 runs to 15 residues. V lost 2 bases, J lost 2 bases, and 7 bases lay in between. The sequence came from an adult man with Graves' ophthalmopathy. Material for sequencing was peripheral blood. The chain links TRBV4-3 to TRBJ2-6; maybe TRBD1 (6 bases). The CDR3: CASSQTGTGANVLTF. As DNA, the CDR3 is TGCGCCAGCAGCCAAACAGGGACTGGGGCCAACGTCCTGACTTTC.